This T cell receptor (beta chain) was observed in a study of CD8 T cells in Susac syndrome (dated 2019 in TCRdb). Broadly, across the study: Among the Susac syndrome patients who were sequenced, clinically active disease was present in six and clinical remission was observed in 8 or 9. The study used repertoire sequencing to test whether antigen drove CD8+ T cell activation and differentiation in Susac syndrome. Susac syndrome patients were therapy-naive, on corticosteroids (some also receiving IVIg), or on IVIg alone at blood withdrawal. Points the paper makes about the study in general: In patients with Susac syndrome, the CD4+ T cell repertoire showed no detectable clonal expansion. The number of individuals in the TCR sequencing and HLA analysis was recognized as being relatively small.

V is cut by 7 bases and J by 2 bases, and the space between the germline ends is 13 bases. The CDR3 spans 14 residues, from the cysteine through the phenylalanine. Just CDR3 DNA is preserved here, 42 bases in frame from base 1. CDR1 is given as LNHDA and CDR2 as SQIVND, both from the germline V gene (reference sequence). RNA was extracted using the RNeasy kit, and 0.5 to 1 microgram was reverse transcribed with random hexamers. The immunoSEQ multiplex PCR assay, covering 54 Vbeta and 13 Jbeta segments, was used to amplify TCR beta CDR3 regions. PCR amplification bias was corrected using a synthetic template baseline for primer optimization and computational correction. Turning to the authors' computational methods: Reads were assigned to V, D and J genes according to IMGT and analyzed in immunoSEQ Analyzer, with only productive sequences retained. To calculate clonality, Shannon entropy was normalized by log2 of the number of productive unique sequences and then subtracted from one. For each patient and control, public and private clones were evaluated among the 100 most prevalent clones. Clones were defined as Susac-specific if absent from the healthy and MS cohorts, from more than 900 published viral clones and from other ImmuneACCESS disease sequences. TCRdb applied fastp at Q25 and MiXCR to the public reads, then kept only in-frame beta chains. Rows merge per CDR3 protein into single entries with the most common DNA and genes. In this record, the V and J calls reflect TCRdb's handling and not the investigators' own analysis. For this sample there are hundreds of thousands of distinct CDR3 sequences; almost 97% appear just once. Of the sample, around 0.1% falls within the top ten clones.

High-throughput TCR beta sequencing profiled peripheral blood CD8+ and CD4+ T cells from healthy donors, Susac syndrome patients and multiple sclerosis patients. Susac syndrome patients met recently defined diagnostic criteria for definite or probable disease. Bulk CD8+ and CD4+ T cells were purified by magnetic negative isolation, while CD8+ TEMRA cells were enriched using FACS. Blood was drawn into EDTA tubes, processed within 24 hours, and PBMCs were isolated by density gradient centrifugation. PBMCs intended for TCR sequencing were frozen in liquid nitrogen and were later thawed in a 37 degrees C water bath. The sorted or isolated CD4+, CD8+ and CD8+ TEMRA cells had a purity of 90% or higher. Details on this clonotype: Its antigen specificity is not known. The sample holds no much larger clone one base away, and base qualities are not on file.

The rearrangement combines TRBV19 with TRBJ2-3, with TRBD1 as a weak D call on 6 bases. The sequence was obtained from a human donor with Susac syndrome. Sequenced sample: CD4+ T cells from PBMCs. The CDR3 reads as follows: CASNIDRHTDTQYF. The DNA is TGTGCCAGTAATATTGACAGGCACACAGATACGCAGTATTTT.